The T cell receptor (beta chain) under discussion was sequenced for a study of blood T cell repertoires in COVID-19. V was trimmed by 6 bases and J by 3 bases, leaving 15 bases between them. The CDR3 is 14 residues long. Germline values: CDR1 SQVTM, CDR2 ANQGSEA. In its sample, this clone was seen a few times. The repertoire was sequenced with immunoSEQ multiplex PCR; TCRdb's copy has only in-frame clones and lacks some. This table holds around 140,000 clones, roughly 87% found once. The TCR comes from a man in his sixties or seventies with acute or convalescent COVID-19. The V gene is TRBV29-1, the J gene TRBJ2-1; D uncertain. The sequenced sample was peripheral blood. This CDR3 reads CSVPELQDYNEQFF. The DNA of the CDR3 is TGCAGCGTCCCCGAGCTGCAGGACTACAATGAGCAGTTCTTC.